The rows below give T cell receptor beta chains drawn from one sample of a study of blood T cell repertoires in COVID-19. Clones were read by immunoSEQ multiplex PCR, and TCRdb kept only the in-frame ones, dropping some. The sample shows about 64,000 clones, about 93% of them seen only once. Sequencing was performed on peripheral blood. These receptors all come from a woman of 80 years or more with active COVID-19. CDR3s include the opening cysteine and the closing phenylalanine or tryptophan. Fields, in order: V gene, J gene, D gene, clone size, CDR3 DNA, CDR3 protein. A D gene is named only where the DNA matches it firmly. Size values are once, few and many counts, or a class for expanded clones, and some rows have none.

TRBV6-1,TRBJ2-2,NA,NA,TGTGCCAGCAGTGTTTTCGGACAACGAAACACCGGGGAGCTGTTTTTT,CASSVFGQRNTGELFF
TRBV6-5,TRBJ1-6,TRBD1,NA,TGTGCCAGTCACAGGGGTTATAATTCACCCCTCCACTTT,CASHRGYNSPLHF
TRBV7-2,TRBJ1-6,TRBD1,NA,TGTGCCAGCAGCCCGCGGACAGGGGGCTATTCACCCCTCCACTTT,CASSPRTGGYSPLHF
TRBV24-1,TRBJ2-2,TRBD1,NA,TGTGCCACCAGTGATGGGGACAGCGGGGAGCTGTTTTTT,CATSDGDSGELFF
TRBV6-1,TRBJ2-7,NA,NA,TGTGCCAGCAGTGAGTCCGCCAGGGGGGACTACGAGCAGTACTTC,CASSESARGDYEQYF
TRBV5-8,TRBJ2-1,TRBD1,NA,TGTGCCAGCAGCCCCGGGACAGGGGGCGCGGATGAGCAGTTCTTC,CASSPGTGGADEQFF
TRBV5-1,TRBJ1-1,TRBD1,NA,TGCGCCAGCAGCTTGGAAACAGGGGTGAACACTGAAGCTTTCTTT,CASSLETGVNTEAFF
TRBV21-1,TRBJ2-2,NA,few,TGTGCCAGCAGCAAATCCCCTAGGCCCGGGGAGCTGTTTTTT,CASSKSPRPGELFF
TRBV5-4,TRBJ2-5,TRBD1,once,TGTGCCAGCAACAAACCAGGGGGCGACCAAGAGACCCAGTACTTC,CASNKPGGDQETQYF
TRBV28,TRBJ1-1,TRBD1,few,TGTGCCAGCACCACTTTGAGGGGCGGGACAGGTGGTACTGAAGCTTTCTTT,CASTTLRGGTGGTEAFF
TRBV6-5,TRBJ2-7,TRBD1,NA,TGTGCCAGCAGCGCCCCCTCCGACAGGGGGGGGGAGCAGTACTTC,CASSAPSDRGGEQYF
TRBV18,TRBJ1-5,TRBD1,NA,TGTGCCAGCTCACCACCCGGAACAGGGGGTCAGCCCCAGCATTTT,CASSPPGTGGQPQHF
TRBV6-5,TRBJ1-4,TRBD1,NA,TGTGCCAGCAGTTACGGGGGACAGGGTAATGAAAAACTGTTTTTT,CASSYGGQGNEKLFF
TRBV28,TRBJ1-6,TRBD1,once,TGTGCCAGCAGTTTTCACGGACAGGGCCTAGCTTCACCCCTCCACTTT,CASSFHGQGLASPLHF
TRBV11-2,TRBJ2-1,NA,NA,TGTGCCAGCACCCCCGAGTGGAATGAGCAGTTCTTC,CASTPEWNEQFF
TRBV28,TRBJ2-2,TRBD2,NA,TGTGCCAGCAGTATAATACCGGGACTAGCGGGAGCTGCCGGGGAGCTGTTTTTT,CASSIIPGLAGAAGELFF
TRBV5-8,TRBJ2-1,TRBD2,NA,TGTGCCAGCAGCAAACGGACTAGCGGGAGGGGCTCCTACAATGAGCAGTTCTTC,CASSKRTSGRGSYNEQFF
TRBV7-2,TRBJ2-1,TRBD2,NA,TGTGCCAGCAGCTTAGCCAGACTAGCGCAGGGAGGCGGTGAGCAGTTCTTC,CASSLARLAQGGGEQFF
TRBV19,TRBJ1-5,NA,NA,TGTGCCAGTAGGCGGGGACTAGGTGGCAATCAGCCCCAGCATTTT,CASRRGLGGNQPQHF
TRBV6-5,TRBJ1-4,TRBD1,NA,TGTGCCAGCAGCCACCGGGACAGGGGTGAAAAACTGTTTTTT,CASSHRDRGEKLFF
TRBV5-1,TRBJ2-3,NA,NA,TGCGCCAGCAGCTTGGGGGACTTCACAGATACGCAGTATTTT,CASSLGDFTDTQYF
TRBV18,TRBJ2-2,TRBD2,few,TGTGCCAGCTCACTCGGACTAGCGGGAGGGCGCACCGGGGAGCTGTTTTTT,CASSLGLAGGRTGELFF
TRBV6-4,TRBJ1-3,NA,NA,TGTGCCAGCGCGGACCTCCAAGGGGTATTGGCTGGAAACACCATATATTTT,CASADLQGVLAGNTIYF
TRBV4-1,TRBJ1-5,TRBD1,NA,TGCGCCAGCAGCCACGAAGCTGACCGAGGGACAGCTACTCGCGGTCAGCCCCAGCATTTT,CASSHEADRGTATRGQPQHF
TRBV19,TRBJ1-1,TRBD1,NA,TGTGCCAGTAGACCCACCACAGGGGGAAACACTGAAGCTTTCTTT,CASRPTTGGNTEAFF
TRBV5-1,TRBJ2-1,TRBD1,NA,TGCGCCAGCAGCAGCTACGGACAGGAATACAATGAGCAGTTCTTC,CASSSYGQEYNEQFF
TRBV3-1/TRBV3-2,TRBJ2-2,TRBD1,NA,TGTGCCAGCAGCCAGCCGGGACAGGCTGGCGGGGAGCTGTTTTTT,CASSQPGQAGGELFF
TRBV21-1,TRBJ1-5,NA,NA,TGTGCCAGCAGCAAAGATCCTTGGGGACAGTACAATCAGCCCCAGCATTTT,CASSKDPWGQYNQPQHF
TRBV20-1,TRBJ2-3,TRBD2,NA,TGCAGTGCTAGTGGCCTAGCGGGGGCGGAGTGGGCAGATACGCAGTATTTT,CSASGLAGAEWADTQYF
TRBV19,TRBJ1-4,TRBD1,NA,TGTGCCAGTAGTCCTGGGACAGGCGTGAATGAAAAACTGTTTTTT,CASSPGTGVNEKLFF
TRBV11-2,TRBJ1-1,TRBD1,NA,TGTGCCAGCAGCCAGGGACAGGGGAGGAACACTGAAGCTTTCTTT,CASSQGQGRNTEAFF
TRBV24-1,TRBJ2-2,NA,NA,TGTGCCACCAGTTCCGGGAGACCGAACACCGGGGAGCTGTTTTTT,CATSSGRPNTGELFF
TRBV18,TRBJ1-4,TRBD1,NA,TGTGCCAGCTCACCGGACCGACAGGGAGCTAATGAAAAACTGTTTTTT,CASSPDRQGANEKLFF
TRBV5-1,TRBJ1-2,TRBD1,NA,TGCGCCAGCAGCGAACGGACAGGCCAATTCAACTATGGCTACACCTTC,CASSERTGQFNYGYTF
TRBV7-6,TRBJ2-5,TRBD2,NA,TGTGCCAGCAGCTTAGGGAGTAGCGGGGGAGGGAGCGAGACCCAGTACTTC,CASSLGSSGGGSETQYF
TRBV11-2,TRBJ2-2,TRBD1,NA,TGTGCCAGCAGCTGGGGACAGGGTTGGAACGGGGAGCTGTTTTTT,CASSWGQGWNGELFF
TRBV7-2,TRBJ2-5,TRBD2,NA,TGTGCCAGCAGCCATAGACTAGCGGGGGAGGAGACCCAGTACTTC,CASSHRLAGEETQYF
TRBV12-5,TRBJ1-2,TRBD1,NA,TGTGCTAGTGGTTTGCCCCGACAGGGTAAGAACGGCGGCTACACCTTC,CASGLPRQGKNGGYTF
TRBV19,TRBJ2-2,TRBD1,NA,TGTGCCTCTCACAGGGGTTCCCTCGGGGCCTACACCGGGGAGCTGTTTTTT,CASHRGSLGAYTGELFF
TRBV3-1/TRBV3-2,TRBJ2-3,TRBD2,NA,TGTGCCAGCAGCGGACTAGCGGGGGTAACAGATACGCAGTATTTT,CASSGLAGVTDTQYF
TRBV2,TRBJ2-2,NA,NA,TGTGCCACCCAGGCCGCTAGACAAGGGGACACCGGGGAGCTGTTTTTT,CATQAARQGDTGELFF
TRBV4-2,TRBJ2-5,TRBD2,NA,TGTGCCAGCAGCCAAGCGACTAGCAACAGCCAAGAGACCCAGTACTTC,CASSQATSNSQETQYF
TRBV29-1,TRBJ1-2,TRBD1,NA,TGCAGCGTTGAAGTACGGACAGGGGGCGATGGCTACACCTTC,CSVEVRTGGDGYTF
TRBV29-1,TRBJ2-5,NA,once,TGCAGCGTTGAAGTTGGCGGGGCCAGACAAGAGACCCAGTACTTC,CSVEVGGARQETQYF
TRBV5-4,TRBJ2-4,TRBD1,NA,TGTGCCAGCAGCCCCCCGGGACAGGGGCAGAACATTCAGTACTTC,CASSPPGQGQNIQYF